This T cell receptor beta chain comes out of a study of T cells in Graves' hyperthyroidism and ophthalmopathy (dated by TCRdb to about 2019). Concerning the study at large: Peripheral blood was sampled at the time of initial diagnosis, prior to any treatment. To identify TCR V-J signatures that set the groups apart, the researchers used a discovery cohort of roughly 100 patients, made up of some 41 with Graves' ophthalmopathy and some 58 with stable Graves' hyperthyroidism. Whether ophthalmopathy could be predicted prospectively was tested in an independent validation cohort made up of 18 to 20 hyperthyroidism patients plus 17 patients who later progressed to ophthalmopathy. For training and testing, the approximately 97 patients in the discovery cohort were randomly divided in a 7:3 ratio. In addition, the study compared T-cell repertoires in thyroid tissue and in blood from about 6 Graves' hyperthyroidism patients. Once sampling was done, hyperthyroidism patients were given methimazole at a starting dose of 30 mg daily, whereas ophthalmopathy patients were given high-dose intravenous methylprednisolone. According to the paper, TCR Vbeta CDR3 sequencing was carried out on approximately 140 peripheral blood samples, which came from 40 to 45 ophthalmopathy, 75 or so hyperthyroidism and approximately 17 progressor patients.

Broader findings and caveats from the paper: A 13 V-J signature model separated ophthalmopathy from stable hyperthyroidism, with nearly 90% sensitivity and roughly 81% specificity in cross-validation and 80%/75% in testing. No statistical method was used to set the sample size in advance, and investigators knew the group allocation. In validation, the model predicted progression to ophthalmopathy with approximately 71% sensitivity and 72% to 85% specificity, a median of 6.5 months before onset. Most expanded thyroid clonotypes (frequency above 0.001) were also found in blood, which suggests that blood repertoires may mirror thyroid immune responses.

Amplification of TCR beta CDR3 regions was carried out from RNA transcripts. A first-round RT-PCR of the TCR CDR3 used the HTBI primer set with the Qiagen OneStep RT-PCR kit. Libraries were constructed in a second round of multiplex PCR, after which size selection and purification were performed. The libraries were sequenced on an Illumina HiSeq2000 using paired-end 100 bp reads. The authors' analysis ran thus. Raw data were processed with SOAPnuke, discarding reads with adapters, uncalled bases, mean Phred below 15, or no exact constant-primer or identifier match. High-quality paired reads were merged using COPE v1.2.5, and each unique nucleotide sequence was defined as a clonotype. MiTCR v1.1 was used to align the clonotypes against IMGT TRBV, TRBD and TRBJ reference segments. Analysis was restricted to V-J combinations with a frequency above 0.0001, which covered roughly 99% of repertoires. A TCS score was defined as the ratio between F50 (clonal expansion) and ExV (chaos), using BLOSUM62-based TCRdist between CDR3 peptides within each V-J. Welch's t-statistics and random forest reduced around 550 V-J features to roughly 13, which were used in a naive Bayes classifier (R e1071). The raw public reads went through TCRdb reprocessing: fastp at Q25, MiXCR clone calling, in-frame beta chains kept. For every CDR3 protein sequence, its rows merge into one entry that carries the most common genes and DNA. These V and J calls originate from TCRdb's pipeline instead of the authors' own analysis. The table for this sample lists approximately 560,000 distinct CDR3 sequences; about 15% of them were counted only once. The ten largest clones capture around 7.5% of the sample.

Stable Graves' hyperthyroidism was defined as the absence of progression to ophthalmopathy over 18 months of follow-up. Hyperthyroidism patients were newly diagnosed, had a disease duration of under 2 months, and were aged 18 to 65 years. Any patient with an uncontrolled infection, another autoimmune disease, pregnancy or lactation was excluded. Clinical symptoms, serum thyroxine and TRAb, thyroid ultrasound, and orbital computed tomography formed the basis for the diagnoses. Ficoll-Paque density gradient centrifugation was used to isolate PBMCs from under 11 ml of fresh peripheral blood. Total RNA was extracted using Trizol reagent, and RNA quality was assessed on an Agilent 2100 Bioanalyzer. About this clonotype: This receptor's antigen is unknown. No clone much larger than this one lies a single base away; base qualities are absent.

Here V drops 6 bases and J drops 7 bases, and the junction holds 6 bases not matched to any gene. Spanning cysteine to phenylalanine, the CDR3 consists of 15 amino acids. Only the CDR3 DNA is retained, 45 bases long and in frame from the first base. CDR1 SGHVS and CDR2 FNYEAQ were looked up in the germline V gene. The material sequenced was blood. In this chain, TRBV7-6 is recombined with TRBJ2-2; 12 junctional bases match TRBD2. The receptor comes from a young woman with Graves' hyperthyroidism. For the CDR3, the sequence is CASRRTSGIIGELFF. The nucleotide sequence is TGTGCCAGCAGGCGGACTAGCGGGATCATCGGGGAGCTGTTTTTT.